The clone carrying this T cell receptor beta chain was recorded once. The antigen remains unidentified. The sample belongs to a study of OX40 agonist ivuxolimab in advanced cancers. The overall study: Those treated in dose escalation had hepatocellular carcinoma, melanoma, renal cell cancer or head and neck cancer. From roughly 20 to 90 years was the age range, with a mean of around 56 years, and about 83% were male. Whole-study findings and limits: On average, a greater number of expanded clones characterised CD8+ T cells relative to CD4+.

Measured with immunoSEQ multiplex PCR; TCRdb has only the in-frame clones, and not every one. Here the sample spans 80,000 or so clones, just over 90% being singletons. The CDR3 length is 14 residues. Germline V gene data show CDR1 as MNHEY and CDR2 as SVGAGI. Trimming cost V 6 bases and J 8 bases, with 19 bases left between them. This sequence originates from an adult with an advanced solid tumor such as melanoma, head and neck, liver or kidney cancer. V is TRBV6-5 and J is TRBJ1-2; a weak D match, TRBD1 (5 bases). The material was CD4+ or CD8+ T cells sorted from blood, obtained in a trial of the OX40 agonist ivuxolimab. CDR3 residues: CASRVRYGGVGYTF. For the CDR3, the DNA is TGTGCCAGCAGGGTCCGGTATGGGGGGGTCGGCTACACCTTC.